The rows below give T cell receptor beta chains drawn from one sample of a study of early T cells in non-severe SARS-CoV-2 infection. TCRdb re-called the 5' RACE reads with MiXCR, one entry per CDR3 protein. The table lists approximately 68,000 distinct CDR3 sequences, about 9.4% of them singletons. The input for sequencing was whole blood, taken at baseline. These receptors were obtained from an adult who was a healthcare worker with PCR-confirmed SARS-CoV-2 infection or an uninfected control (not recorded which). CDR3s include the opening cysteine and the closing phenylalanine or tryptophan. D genes are given only for firm matches. Expanded clones are given a class, and other clones once, few, many or no size at all.

D	J	V	size	CDR3	DNA
NA	TRBJ1-4	TRBV7-9	few	CASSLDGAGSEKLFF	TGTGCCAGCAGCTTAGACGGGGCCGGCAGCGAAAAACTGTTTTTT
TRBD1	TRBJ1-2	TRBV7-9	many	CASSLNRGRGYTF	TGTGCCAGCAGCTTAAACAGGGGGCGTGGCTACACCTTC
TRBD2	TRBJ2-1	TRBV20-1	many	CSAAPSGGAHEQFF	TGCAGTGCCGCCCCTAGCGGGGGGGCCCATGAGCAGTTCTTC
NA	TRBJ2-2	TRBV29-1	NA	CSVERGTGELFF	TGCAGCGTTGAACGGGGCACCGGGGAGCTGTTTTTT
NA	TRBJ1-3	TRBV14	many	CASSQPGQGSRNTIYF	TGTGCCAGCAGCCAACCGGGGCAGGGAAGTAGAAACACCATATATTTT
TRBD2	TRBJ2-3	TRBV6-2/TRBV6-3	few	CASSFSGLAESTDTQYF	TGTGCCAGCAGTTTTTCGGGACTAGCGGAGAGCACAGATACGCAGTATTTT
NA	TRBJ2-3	TRBV12-3/TRBV12-4	few	CASSPHGVGADTQYF	TGTGCCAGCAGTCCACACGGGGTAGGCGCAGATACGCAGTATTTT
NA	TRBJ2-7	TRBV4-3	once	CASSQESKGAYEQYF	TGCGCCAGCAGCCAAGAATCGAAGGGCGCCTACGAGCAGTACTTC
NA	TRBJ2-1	TRBV20-1	few	CSATRRQNEQFF	TGCAGTGCTACGAGACGCCAGAATGAGCAGTTCTTC
TRBD2	TRBJ2-7	TRBV6-6	few	CASSTRTSGGALSYEQYF	TGTGCCAGCAGTACCCGGACTAGCGGGGGGGCTTTATCCTACGAGCAGTACTTC
TRBD1	TRBJ2-7	TRBV7-2	few	CASSLGDRGAYEQYF	TGTGCCAGCAGCTTAGGAGACAGGGGAGCCTACGAGCAGTACTTC
NA	TRBJ2-4	TRBV6-2/TRBV6-3	few	CASSYPIQGGRYIQYF	TGTGCCAGCAGTTACCCCATACAGGGGGGGAGGTACATTCAGTACTTC
TRBD1	TRBJ1-2	TRBV19	many	CASSITGVQYGYTF	TGTGCCAGTAGTATAACAGGGGTCCAATATGGCTACACCTTC
TRBD2	TRBJ2-2	TRBV6-6	NA	CASSYSNSGEGELFF	TGTGCCAGCAGTTACTCGAATAGCGGGGAGGGGGAGCTGTTTTTT
NA	TRBJ2-7	TRBV4-1	NA	CASSQGGIEQYF	TGCGCCAGCAGCCAAGGCGGGATTGAGCAGTACTTC
NA	TRBJ1-1	TRBV10-3	NA	CAISELKRNTEAFF	TGTGCCATCAGTGAGTTGAAGAGGAACACTGAAGCTTTCTTT
NA	TRBJ2-1	TRBV6-1	few	CASSGNRQGEQFF	TGTGCCAGCAGTGGGAACAGGCAGGGTGAGCAGTTCTTC
TRBD2	TRBJ2-7	TRBV3-1	few	CASSQNPRGLGVYEQYF	TGTGCCAGCAGCCAAAACCCCAGAGGACTAGGGGTCTACGAGCAGTACTTC
NA	TRBJ2-3	TRBV2	many	CASSALPADDTQYF	TGTGCCAGCAGTGCTCTACCTGCAGATGATACGCAGTATTTT
TRBD1	TRBJ2-7	TRBV10-3	medium-sized	CAISAGQAYEQYF	TGTGCCATCAGTGCCGGACAGGCCTACGAGCAGTACTTC
NA	TRBJ2-3	TRBV10-3	many	CAIRKPELSTDTQYF	TGTGCCATCAGGAAACCTGAGCTTTCCACAGATACGCAGTATTTT
NA	TRBJ1-6	TRBV7-2	NA	CASSFWGLNSPLHF	TGTGCCAGCAGCTTCTGGGGACTTAATTCACCCCTCCACTTT
TRBD2	TRBJ2-3	TRBV5-1	NA	CASSGPTSYTDTQYF	TGCGCCAGCAGCGGCCCGACTAGCTACACAGATACGCAGTATTTT
NA	TRBJ1-6	TRBV6-5	many	CAILNSPLHF	TGTGCCATCCTTAATTCACCCCTCCACTTT
TRBD1	TRBJ1-2	TRBV4-1	many	CASSKRDRQDNYGYTF	TGCGCCAGCAGCAAACGGGACAGACAAGATAACTATGGCTACACCTTC